The rows below give T cell receptor beta chains drawn from one sample of a study of cytomegalovirus exposure and HLA in healthy donors. Produced via immunoSEQ multiplex PCR; TCRdb's table is partial and in-frame only. The sample consists of some 80,000 clones, about 79% of them appearing once. The sequenced sample was PBMCs. The receptor set was obtained from a man between 18 and 35 years old in good health and CMV-seropositive. Each CDR3 is given with its conserved first and last residue. D genes are given only for firm matches. Clone size appears in some rows only: once, few, many, or a class for an expanded clone.

D gene | J gene | clone size | V gene | CDR3 DNA | CDR3 protein
TRBD2 | TRBJ2-5 | once | TRBV10-1 | TGCGCCAGCAGTGAGTCGGCTAGCGGGAAAGGGGAGACCCAGTACTTC | CASSESASGKGETQYF
NA | TRBJ2-3 | NA | TRBV7-9 | TGTGCCAGCAGCCCTGACAGCCGCACAGATACGCAGTATTTT | CASSPDSRTDTQYF
TRBD1 | TRBJ2-7 | NA | TRBV29-1 | TGCAGCGTCCGAGGACAGGACTCCTACGAGCAGTACTTC | CSVRGQDSYEQYF
TRBD1 | TRBJ2-6 | few | TRBV5-6 | TGTGCCAGCAGCCAGGACAGGGGGCGGAGGTGGGGGGCCAACGTCCTGACTTTC | CASSQDRGRRWGANVLTF
TRBD1 | TRBJ1-5 | NA | TRBV28 | TGTGCCAGCAGTTGGGGGACAGGGGCCAATCAGCCCCAGCATTTT | CASSWGTGANQPQHF
NA | TRBJ1-5 | NA | TRBV27 | TGTGCCAGCAGTTTGTTGGGGGGACAGCCCCAGCATTTT | CASSLLGGQPQHF
NA | TRBJ1-2 | NA | TRBV6-1 | TGTGCCAGCAGTGTAGTGACGGGGATTAACTATGGCTACACCTTC | CASSVVTGINYGYTF
TRBD2 | TRBJ2-1 | NA | TRBV27 | TGTGCCAGCAGTGAAGCTAGCGGGAGACTGTTCTTC | CASSEASGRLFF
NA | TRBJ2-5 | NA | TRBV19 | TGTGCCAGTAGTCGGACAGAGCAAGAGACCCAGTACTTC | CASSRTEQETQYF
NA | TRBJ2-5 | NA | TRBV6-5 | TGTGCCAGTCAGGGGAGCTCAGAGACCCAGTACTTC | CASQGSSETQYF
NA | TRBJ2-7 | NA | TRBV4-2 | TGTGCCAGCAGCCAAGAAATTTGGAGGACTAATAGTTACGAGCAGTACTTC | CASSQEIWRTNSYEQYF
TRBD1 | TRBJ1-2 | NA | TRBV29-1 | TGCAGCGGTGGGACAGGGACCGCCTCCGGCTACACCTTC | CSGGTGTASGYTF
NA | TRBJ2-1 | NA | TRBV5-1 | TGCGCCAGCAGCTTATTAGCGAGCTCCTACAATGAGCAGTTCTTC | CASSLLASSYNEQFF
NA | TRBJ2-7 | NA | TRBV29-1 | TGCAGCGTTGAAGAACTTACGATCGGGGGCGAGCAGTACTTC | CSVEELTIGGEQYF
NA | TRBJ2-2 | NA | TRBV4-1 | TGCGCCAGCAGCCAAGAAGGAAGGGGAATCGGGGAGCTGTTTTTT | CASSQEGRGIGELFF
TRBD2 | TRBJ2-2 | once | TRBV28 | TGTGCCAGCAGTCTGACTAGCGGGATGAACACCGGGGAGCTGTTTTTT | CASSLTSGMNTGELFF
NA | TRBJ2-7 | NA | TRBV7-9 | TGTGCCAGCAGCAACGACTACCACGGCCAGTACTTC | CASSNDYHGQYF
TRBD1 | TRBJ1-4 | few | TRBV6-6 | TGTGCCAGCACCAGCGACAGGGGGCGTGAAAAACTGTTTTTT | CASTSDRGREKLFF
NA | TRBJ1-5 | NA | TRBV7-8 | TGTGCCAGCAGCTTAGTAAGAGGGGGTCAGCCCCAGCATTTT | CASSLVRGGQPQHF
NA | TRBJ1-4 | NA | TRBV10-2 | TGCGCCAGCAGTGACAGGGGAATTGGTAATGAAAAACTGTTTTTT | CASSDRGIGNEKLFF
NA | TRBJ1-3 | NA | TRBV11-2 | TGTGCCAGCAGCTTAGCTTTCGACAGGACCATCTCTGGAAACACCATATATTTT | CASSLAFDRTISGNTIYF
NA | TRBJ1-1 | NA | TRBV10-3 | TGTGCCATCAGTGATCGAACTTCCACTGAAGCTTTCTTT | CAISDRTSTEAFF
TRBD1 | TRBJ1-6 | NA | TRBV6-5 | TGTGCCAGCAGTTACTCGAGGGGACAGGGTAATTCACCCCTCCACTTT | CASSYSRGQGNSPLHF
NA | TRBJ1-1 | NA | TRBV19 | TGTGCCACCACGGACAGATTGAACACTGAAGCTTTCTTT | CATTDRLNTEAFF
TRBD1 | TRBJ2-6 | few | TRBV4-1 | TGCGCCAGCAGCCAAGATTCCCCTTACCGACAGGGGAGGGGGGCCAACGTCCTGACTTTC | CASSQDSPYRQGRGANVLTF
TRBD1 | TRBJ2-7 | NA | TRBV29-1 | TGCAGCGTTGGACAGGGGACGATGTACGAGCAGTACTTC | CSVGQGTMYEQYF
NA | TRBJ1-1 | NA | TRBV10-3 | TGTGCCATCCGGCGGGGGATGAACACTGAAGCTTTCTTT | CAIRRGMNTEAFF
TRBD1 | TRBJ2-5 | NA | TRBV7-7 | TGTGCTAGCAGCGCAACAGGGGTGGGCGAGACCCAGTACTTC | CASSATGVGETQYF
TRBD2 | TRBJ2-7 | NA | TRBV15 | TGTGCCACCAGCAGACCCACTAGCGGGATCTACGAGCAGTACTTC | CATSRPTSGIYEQYF
NA | TRBJ2-1 | few | TRBV6-1 | TGTGCCTCTAGGACCGGGCCTGGAGGGAATGAGCAGTTCTTC | CASRTGPGGNEQFF
NA | TRBJ2-3 | NA | TRBV10-1 | TGCGCCAGCAGTGCCGGGGGTCGAGATACGCAGTATTTT | CASSAGGRDTQYF
NA | TRBJ1-2 | NA | TRBV10-3 | TGTGCCATCAGCCCTCGGGGGGACTATGGCTACACCTTC | CAISPRGDYGYTF
NA | TRBJ1-4 | NA | TRBV4-1 | TGCGCCAGCAGCCAAGTGGCCGAAGAACTGTTTTTT | CASSQVAEELFF
TRBD2 | TRBJ2-2 | NA | TRBV29-1 | TGCAGCGTTAGACTAGCGGGCGCCGGGGAGCTGTTTTTT | CSVRLAGAGELFF
NA | TRBJ2-5 | NA | TRBV4-1 | TGCGCCAGCAGCCTCCGAGCCCCAGAGACCCAGTACTTC | CASSLRAPETQYF
NA | TRBJ1-5 | NA | TRBV28 | TGTGCCAGCAGTTTACCTAATCAGCCCCAGCATTTT | CASSLPNQPQHF
NA | TRBJ2-5 | NA | TRBV27 | TGTGCCAGCAGTTTGGCCCTCTGGGAGACCCAGTACTTC | CASSLALWETQYF
TRBD1 | TRBJ2-7 | NA | TRBV5-1 | TGCGCCAGCAGCGTGGGACAGGGGGCTTTCGAGCAGTACTTC | CASSVGQGAFEQYF
NA | TRBJ2-7 | NA | TRBV4-1 | TGCGCCAGCAGCTTAGACAGGAGCTCCTACGAGCAGTACTTC | CASSLDRSSYEQYF
NA | TRBJ2-7 | NA | TRBV2 | TGTGCCACGAGAGGACAACCCCGCGAGCAGTACTTC | CATRGQPREQYF
NA | TRBJ2-7 | NA | TRBV15 | TGTGCCACCAGCTTAGCCAGGGCGAGCGAGCAGTACTTC | CATSLARASEQYF
TRBD1 | TRBJ1-2 | NA | TRBV6-5 | TGTGCCAGCAGTTTGAGGGGGACAGGGTATGGCTACACCTTC | CASSLRGTGYGYTF
TRBD1 | TRBJ1-1 | NA | TRBV7-6 | TGTGCCAGCAGCCCCGAGGATGGGACAGGGAACACTGAAGCTTTCTTT | CASSPEDGTGNTEAFF
NA | TRBJ1-3 | few | TRBV4-1 | TGCGCCAGCAGCCAAGAAACCCCCCAGGGAAACACCATATATTTT | CASSQETPQGNTIYF
TRBD2 | TRBJ2-7 | NA | TRBV6-5 | TGTGCCAGCAGTTACGAGGCGGGAGTGAAGCAGTACTTC | CASSYEAGVKQYF
NA | TRBJ2-5 | NA | TRBV4-2 | TGTGCCAGCAGCCAAGTAGGCCCGGGGATGGAGACCCAGTACTTC | CASSQVGPGMETQYF
TRBD2 | TRBJ2-2 | NA | TRBV19 | TGTGCCACAGCCGGGACTAGCGTTGCCGGGGAGCTGTTTTTT | CATAGTSVAGELFF